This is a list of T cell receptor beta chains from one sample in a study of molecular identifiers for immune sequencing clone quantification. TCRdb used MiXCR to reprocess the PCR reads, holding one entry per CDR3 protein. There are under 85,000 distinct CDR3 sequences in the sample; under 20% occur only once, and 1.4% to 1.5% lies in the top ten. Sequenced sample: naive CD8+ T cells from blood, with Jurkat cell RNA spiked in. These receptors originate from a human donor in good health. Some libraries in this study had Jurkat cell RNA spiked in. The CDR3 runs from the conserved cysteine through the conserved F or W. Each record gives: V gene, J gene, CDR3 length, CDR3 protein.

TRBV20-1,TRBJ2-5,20,CSARSWTETSGEGLGETQYF
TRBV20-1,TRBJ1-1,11,CSAWLNTEAFF
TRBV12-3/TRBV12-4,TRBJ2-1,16,CASTPLGTGGLNEQFF
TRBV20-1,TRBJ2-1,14,CSAKATSGSDEQFF
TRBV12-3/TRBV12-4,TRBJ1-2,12,CASSRDPYGYTF
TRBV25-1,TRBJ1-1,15,CASSELWTGGTEAFF
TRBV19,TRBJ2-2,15,CASSLGRANTGELFF
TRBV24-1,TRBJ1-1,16,CATSPPPGSGGPEAFF
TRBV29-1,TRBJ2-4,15,CSVEDGGRPGNIQYF
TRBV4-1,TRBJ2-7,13,CASSLRGAYEQYF
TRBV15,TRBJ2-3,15,CATSRLAGGTDTQYF
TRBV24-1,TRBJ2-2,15,CATSDLAGDTGELFF
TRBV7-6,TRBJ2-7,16,CASSLVGERSSYEQYF
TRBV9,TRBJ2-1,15,CASSVSGGAANEQFF
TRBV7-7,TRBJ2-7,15,CASSVGTSGEYEQYF
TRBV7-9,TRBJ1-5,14,CASSFGGAGQPQHF
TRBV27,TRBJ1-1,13,CASRGFMNTEAFF
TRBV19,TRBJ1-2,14,CASTDRAFLYGYTF
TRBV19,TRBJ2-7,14,CASSIFVGTYEQYF
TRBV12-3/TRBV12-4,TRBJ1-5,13,CASSPFGNQPQHF
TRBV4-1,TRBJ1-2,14,CASSQNRGADGYTF
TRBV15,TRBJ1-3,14,CATSPGSEGNTIYF